The 15 T cell receptor beta chains given below trace back to one sample, sequenced in a study of cytomegalovirus exposure and HLA in healthy donors (dated by TCRdb to about 2017). The library was built by means of the immunoSEQ multiplex PCR assay. For the multiplex PCR, a mixture combining 60 forward primers for TCR Vbeta segments and 13 reverse primers for TCR Jbeta segments was used. The clones in this table, taken by TCRdb from immuneACCESS, are in-frame only. Not every clone is retained; where verified, under half of the shortfall comes from an unresolved V gene, and the cause of the rest is unknown. This sample has 130,000 to 150,000 clones in its table, and approximately 80% of those were observed once. The ten largest account for 10% to 15% of the sample. Sequencing input: PBMCs. Receptors were obtained from a man aged 35-49 years in good health and CMV-seropositive.

This clone was counted a few times. Other DNA sequences in the sample encode the same CDR3. The chain uses TRBV7-8 and TRBJ2-2, with D possibly TRBD1 on 6 matching bases. Germline V lookup: CDR1 SGHVS, CDR2 FQNEAQ. The CDR3 has 15 residues. Trimming shortened V by 0 bases and J by 1 base, and 6 bases separated the two germline ends. The CDR3 nucleotides read TGTGCCAGCAGCTTAGCAGGGGGGAACACCGGGGAGCTGTTTTTT. The encoded protein is CASSLAGGNTGELFF. Full variable domain (outside the CDR3, taken from reference TRBV7-8 and TRBJ2-2): GAGVSQSPRYKVAKRGQDVALRCDPISGHVSLFWYQQALGQGPEFLTYFQNEAQLDKSGLPSDRFFAERPEGSVSTLKIQRTQQEDSAVYLCASSLAGGNTGELFFGEGSRLTVL.

The J gene is TRBJ1-2, the V gene TRBV29-1, with D possibly being TRBD1 (6 bases). V gave up 4 bases and J gave up 6 bases, with 15 bases separating them. Germline-derived CDR1 and CDR2 are SQVTM and ANQGSEA. The CDR3 covers 13 residues. The CDR3 reads CSVGAGGRHGYTF. The CDR3 nucleotides read TGCAGCGTTGGGGCCGGGGGGCGACATGGCTACACCTTC.

The rearrangement uses TRBV30 and TRBJ2-2, with TRBD2 matching over 8 bases. This CDR3 spans 16 amino acids. Germline assignment: CDR1 GTSNPN and CDR2 SVGIG (reference sequence). The V and J ends lost 0 bases and 4 bases, in that order; junction bases with no gene match: 7. DNA of the CDR3: TGTGCCTGGAGTGTGGGAGCGGGAGTGGGCACCGGGGAGCTGTTTTTT. This encodes CAWSVGAGVGTGELFF.

This clone has more than one count but fewer than ten. CDR3 residues: CASSLGRLGYTF. For the CDR3, the DNA is TGTGCCAGCAGCTTAGGGAGGCTTGGCTACACCTTC. J is TRBJ1-2 and V is TRBV13; D remains unclear. The V end lost 0 bases, the J end lost 7 bases, and 6 bases lay between the germline ends. Germline-derived CDR1 and CDR2 are PRHDT and FYEKMQ (reference sequence). The CDR3 totals 12 residues.

The chain has TRBV19 and TRBJ2-7, with D possibly TRBD1 on 6 matching bases. Germline V gives CDR1 LNHDA, CDR2 SQIVND (reference sequence). This CDR3 is 13 amino acids long. Deletions cut 6 bases from V and 3 bases from J, with 12 bases between. CDR3 nucleotides: TGTGCCAGTAGCCCGACAGGTTACTACGAGCAGTACTTC. It codes for CASSPTGYYEQYF.

V usage is TRBV6-5 and J usage is TRBJ2-7; D is perhaps TRBD2 (5 bases). V was cut by 8 bases and J by 0 bases, with 14 bases left in between. Germline V gives CDR1 MNHEY, CDR2 SVGAGI. The CDR3 extends over 14 amino acids. CDR3 sequence: CASSRTVSSYEQYF. The DNA for the CDR3 is TGTGCCAGCTCCCGGACTGTAAGCTCCTACGAGCAGTACTTC.

In nucleotides, the CDR3 is TGCAGCGGATCCAGGGTAGAGACCCAGTACTTC. Amino acid sequence: CSGSRVETQYF. V and J are TRBV29-1 and TRBJ2-5; perhaps TRBD1 as D (5 bases). V lost 7 bases to trimming and J lost 4 bases, with 10 bases between them. The CDR3 runs 11 residues. Germline V CDR1 and CDR2: SQVTM, ANQGSEA.

V and J are TRBV5-1 and TRBJ2-2, with a possible D match to TRBD1 (6 bases). This CDR3 comprises 15 residues. Per germline, CDR1 SGHRS and CDR2 YFSETQ. The germline V and J ends were trimmed by 4 bases and 1 base, with 11 bases remaining between them. The CDR3 coding sequence is TGCGCCAGCAGCCCGGGACATCTGAACACCGGGGAGCTGTTTTTT. Its protein product is CASSPGHLNTGELFF.

The V and J genes are TRBV7-9 and TRBJ1-4; TRBD1 matches at 7 bases. The germline V gene encodes CDR1 SEHNR and CDR2 FQNEAQ (reference sequence). This CDR3 is built from 14 residues. The junction had 5 bases not matched to a gene; V was cut back by 5 bases and J by 5 bases. The DNA for the CDR3 is TGTGCCAGCAGCACAGGGGTCGAGAATGAAAAACTGTTTTTT. It encodes CASSTGVENEKLFF.

V gene TRBV12-5 combines with J gene TRBJ2-5, with TRBD1 matching 7 bases. CDR1 is LGHNT and CDR2 is FRNRAP in the germline V gene. There are 15 residues in the CDR3. Trimming removed 1 base from V and 5 bases from J; junction bases left unmatched: 7. DNA for the CDR3: TGTGCTAGTGGTTTGGGGCAGACAGGGTCGGAGACCCAGTACTTC. It is translated as CASGLGQTGSETQYF.

The chain uses TRBV5-4 and TRBJ2-3, with D possibly TRBD1 on 6 matching bases. The V and J ends lost 10 bases and 0 bases respectively, with 15 bases between them. This CDR3 comprises 14 residues. Germline assignment: CDR1 SGHNT and CDR2 YYREEE (reference sequence). The CDR3 coding sequence is TGTGCCCTACAGGACAGCGCTAGCACAGATACGCAGTATTTT. Translating gives CALQDSASTDTQYF.

The V and J genes are TRBV5-8 and TRBJ2-1; possibly TRBD1 for D (6 bases). Looked up from germline, CDR1 is SGHTS and CDR2 is YDEGEE. Trimming pared 0 bases from V and 4 bases from J, leaving 17 bases between. The CDR3 extends over 17 amino acids. The CDR3 spells CASSLGAGEFEYNEQFF. The CDR3 DNA follows: TGTGCCAGCAGCTTGGGGGCAGGGGAATTTGAATACAATGAGCAGTTCTTC.

A few counts support this clone. This sequence joins TRBV27 and TRBJ2-5; D uncertain. The CDR3 runs to 14 residues. Per germline, CDR1 MNHEY and CDR2 SMNVEV (reference sequence). V was shortened by 5 bases and J by 5 bases, with 15 bases between the two germline ends. DNA for the CDR3: TGTGCCAGCAGTCTGGGCCTTGCACGGGAGACCCAGTACTTC. Translated: CASSLGLARETQYF.

In its sample, this clone was seen a few times. The rearrangement uses TRBV28 and TRBJ2-5; 12 nucleotides match TRBD2. Germline V lookup: CDR1 MDHEN, CDR2 SYDVKM. V lost 5 bases and J lost 4; bases outside the gene matches: 5. The CDR3 contains 15 residues. The chain's CDR3 is CASSTPGLAGETQYF. The CDR3, as DNA: TGTGCCAGCAGTACGCCGGGACTAGCGGGAGAGACCCAGTACTTC.

The V gene is TRBV4-1, the J gene TRBJ2-3, with 13 positions matching TRBD2. Germline CDR1 is MGHRA and CDR2 is YSYEKL. This CDR3 has 15 residues. The ends lost 5 bases at V and 6 bases at J; junction bases unmatched: 5. CDR3 protein: CASSEGLAGHDTQYF. The CDR3 region has the DNA TGCGCCAGCAGCGAGGGACTAGCGGGACACGATACGCAGTATTTT.